The rows below give T cell receptor beta chains drawn from one sample of a study of beta chain features in type 1 diabetes. Data came from immunoSEQ multiplex PCR; TCRdb stores just in-frame clones and leaves some out. This sample has roughly 230,000 clones; over 8.5% occur once, and the top ten carry less than 0.035%. Sequences were obtained from naive CD4+ T cells from blood. The receptors originated from a woman under 30 in good health. Each CDR3 is given without its conserved first and last residue. Fields, in order: CDR3 length, V gene, J gene, CDR3 protein.

12	TRBV18	TRBJ1-3	ASSQFKTGNTIY
10	TRBV5-5	TRBJ2-1	ASSFQGNEQF
11	TRBV6-5	TRBJ2-7	ASSLRPGGEQY
13	TRBV7-2	TRBJ1-5	ASSPGGRVVQPQH
9	TRBV20-1	TRBJ2-7	SAGAPEQQY
14	TRBV5-1	TRBJ2-7	ASSLDAGGLGNEQY
11	TRBV7-9	TRBJ2-7	ASSEGQSYEQY
12	TRBV18	TRBJ2-7	ASSPERSPYEQY
12	TRBV5-1	TRBJ2-7	ASSLGTETYEQY
15	TRBV29-1	TRBJ2-1	SVGGKGLDLSYNEQF
13	TRBV27	TRBJ2-1	ASSPEGGRNNEQF
13	TRBV5-6	TRBJ1-5	ASSLAGSRNQPQH
12	TRBV7-2	TRBJ1-1	ASSYQGWDTEAF
13	TRBV5-1	TRBJ2-2	ASSRGGQGHGELF
12	TRBV30	TRBJ2-3	AWGTGQNTDTQY
12	TRBV18	TRBJ2-7	ASSPRTGVYEQY
12	TRBV5-1	TRBJ2-2	ASSLAVNTGELF
14	TRBV2	TRBJ1-6	ASDPSLDRGGSPLH
13	TRBV9	TRBJ2-2	ASSVGRGNTGELF
13	TRBV2	TRBJ1-2	ASSERGGRNYGYT
12	TRBV30	TRBJ2-5	AWSAGTRGETQY
11	TRBV29-1	TRBJ1-2	SVAARQNYGYT
13	TRBV5-1	TRBJ2-2	ASSTGQGRTGELF
11	TRBV4-1	TRBJ1-5	ASSRDRGQPQH
11	TRBV2	TRBJ2-7	ASSGRASYEQY
11	TRBV7-9	TRBJ2-5	ASSLVGAETQY
13	TRBV9	TRBJ1-6	ASSVVGGVYSPLH
14	TRBV9	TRBJ2-1	ASSGGLPSSRNEQF
13	TRBV7-9	TRBJ2-3	ASSLGQGASDTQY
16	TRBV13	TRBJ1-2	ASSLGLTGGARDYGYT
11	TRBV29-1	TRBJ2-4	SVGGLAKNIQY